This T cell receptor beta chain came from a study of blood T cell repertoires in COVID-19. Sequencing used immunoSEQ multiplex PCR; TCRdb keeps in-frame clones, though not all of them. The sample lists roughly 160,000 clones; around 85% were seen once. One Seattle source followed patients from active infection through their disease course. The germline V gene has CDR1 SNHLY and CDR2 FYNNEI. The CDR3 is made up of 17 amino acids. The V gene end was trimmed by 2 bases and the J gene end by 12 bases; junction bases not matched to a gene: 19. This receptor was obtained from a woman older than 75 with COVID-19, enrolled during active disease. The chain recombines TRBV2 with TRBJ2-1, with TRBD2 identical over 7 bases. Material: peripheral blood. CDR3 DNA sequence: TGTGCCAGCAGTGAACGTCAAAGCAGCGGGGCCTTATCTGGGCAGTTCTTC. It yields the protein CASSERQSSGALSGQFF.